The 2 T cell receptor beta chains below all came from one sample that was sequenced in a study of cytotoxic CD8 clonotypes in ibrutinib-treated CLL. Sequencing used immunoSEQ multiplex PCR; TCRdb keeps in-frame clones, though not all of them. Counted here are about 310,000 clones, 70% to 80% occurring once; the ten biggest clones make up 5.5% to 8%. Sequenced here: PBMCs, sampled before ibrutinib treatment. These receptors were collected from a human donor with chronic lymphocytic leukemia.

The V and J genes are TRBV13 and TRBJ2-5; 12 positions agree with TRBD2. CDR3 length equals 14 residues. The V and J ends lost 5 bases and 5 bases, in that order; junction bases with no gene match: 3. The germline gives CDR1 PRHDT, CDR2 FYEKMQ (reference sequence). The CDR3, as DNA: TGTGCCAGCAGCCCGACTAGCGGGAGTGAGACCCAGTACTTC. This sequence encodes CASSPTSGSETQYF.

This chain connects TRBV27 to TRBJ2-7; 7 bases are a match to TRBD1. J lost 3 bases, V lost 6 bases, and 17 bases had no gene match. Germline V gene lookup returns CDR1 MNHEY and CDR2 SMNVEV (reference sequence). The CDR3 has 17 amino acids. The CDR3 coding sequence is TGTGCCAGCAGCTTCGCCCCGGCTAGGGGGCTAATCTACGAGCAGTACTTC. It encodes CASSFAPARGLIYEQYF.